Listed here are 5 T cell receptor beta chains from one sample, sequenced in a study of post-analysis software for immune sequencing data. Study-wide points: Five TRBV segments occurring more often in patients than controls included TRBV5-6, TRBV5-1 and TRBV20-1.

The antigens for these receptors are not known. The library was made from cDNA and included unique molecular identifiers. TCRdb ran MiXCR on the PCR reads and lists one entry per CDR3 protein. The repertoire consists of roughly 580,000 distinct CDR3 sequences, with 44% occurring once and the leading ten covering roughly 1.8%. The specimen sequenced was blood. All receptors come from a girl between 5 and 17 years old with multiple sclerosis.

The CDR3 is CAISETTGTDYEQYF. The CDR3 DNA is TGTGCCATCAGTGAGACAACCGGGACAGACTACGAGCAGTACTTC. The chain is built from TRBV10-3 and TRBJ2-7; 7 bases are a match to TRBD1. The CDR3 has 15 amino acids. Per the germline V gene, CDR1 is ENHRY and CDR2 is SYGVKD. After removal of 2 bases from V and 3 bases from J, the junction contained 7 bases not matched to a gene.

The chain carries TRBV9 and TRBJ2-7; TRBD2 aligns across 10 bases. Germline loops: CDR1 SGDLS, CDR2 YYNGEE. V was clipped by 3 bases and J by 3 bases; unmatched bases: 6. CDR3 length: 15 residues. DNA of the CDR3: TGTGCCAGCAGCGAGAAGCGGGAGGGCCACTACGAGCAGTACTTC. It yields the protein CASSEKREGHYEQYF.

Details on this clonotype: This sequence may be a read error, since a much larger clone differs from it by one base. The V call is TRBV6-2 or TRBV6-3, the J call TRBJ2-5; no definite D call. The CDR3 runs 14 residues. Germline V gives CDR1 MNHEY, CDR2 SVGEGT. V dropped 7 bases and J dropped 13 bases, with 25 bases sitting between them. CDR3 in DNA: TGTGCCAGCACATCGGTAGGTAATCTCTACGAGCTGTACTTC. Translating gives CASTSVGNLYELYF.

The chain employs TRBV6-5 and TRBJ1-2, with 7 positions matching TRBD1. The CDR3 is made up of 13 amino acids. In germline, CDR1 is MNHEY, CDR2 SVGAGI. Trimming removed 6 bases from V and 4 bases from J; junction bases left unmatched: 5. The CDR3 sequence: CASRGGTAYGYTF. The CDR3 nucleotides read TGTGCCAGCAGGGGTGGGACAGCCTATGGCTACACCTTC.

The genes are TRBV12-3 or TRBV12-4 and TRBJ2-7; 8 nucleotides line up with TRBD1. Unmatched junction bases numbered 7, after V lost 5 bases and J lost 1 base. The CDR3 sequence is 15 residues long. The CDR3 loop reads CASSRSGTGSYEQYF. The CDR3 nucleotides are TGTGCCAGCAGTAGGTCCGGGACAGGTTCCTACGAGCAGTACTTC.